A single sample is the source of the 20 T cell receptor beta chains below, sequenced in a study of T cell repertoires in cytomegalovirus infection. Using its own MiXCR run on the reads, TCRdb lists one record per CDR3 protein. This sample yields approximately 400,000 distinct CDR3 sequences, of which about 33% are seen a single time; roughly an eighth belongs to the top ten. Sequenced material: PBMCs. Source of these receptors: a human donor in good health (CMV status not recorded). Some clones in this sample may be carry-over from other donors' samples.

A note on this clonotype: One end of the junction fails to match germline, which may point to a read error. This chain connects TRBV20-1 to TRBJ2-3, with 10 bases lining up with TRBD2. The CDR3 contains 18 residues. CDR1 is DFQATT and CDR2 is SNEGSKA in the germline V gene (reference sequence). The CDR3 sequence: CIARLAGALLLSTDTQYF. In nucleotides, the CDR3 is TGCATTGCTAGACTAGCGGGTGCCTTGCTTCTGAGCACAGATACGCAGTATTTT.

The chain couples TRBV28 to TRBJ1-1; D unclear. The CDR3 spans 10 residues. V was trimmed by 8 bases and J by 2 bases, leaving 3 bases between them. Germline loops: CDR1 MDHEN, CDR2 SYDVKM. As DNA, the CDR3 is TGTGCCAGCGTAAACACTGAAGCTTTCTTT. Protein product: CASVNTEAFF. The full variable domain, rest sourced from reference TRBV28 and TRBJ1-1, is DVKVTQSSRYLVKRTGEKVFLECVQDMDHENMFWYRQDPGLGLRLIYFSYDVKMKEKGDIPEGYSVSREKKERFSLILESASTNQTSMYLCASVNTEAFFGQGTRLTVV.

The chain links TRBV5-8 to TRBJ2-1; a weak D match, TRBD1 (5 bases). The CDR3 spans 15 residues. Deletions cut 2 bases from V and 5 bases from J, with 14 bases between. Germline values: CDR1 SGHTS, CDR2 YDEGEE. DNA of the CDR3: TGTGCCAGCAGCTTAACAGGATCAATCAACAATGAGCAGTTCTTC. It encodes CASSLTGSINNEQFF.

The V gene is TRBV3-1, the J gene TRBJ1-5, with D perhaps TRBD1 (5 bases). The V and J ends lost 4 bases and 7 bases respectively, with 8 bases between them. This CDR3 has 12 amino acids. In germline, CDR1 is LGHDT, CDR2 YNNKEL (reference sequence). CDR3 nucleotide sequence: TGTGCCAGCAGCCGGGGACCGCAGCCCCAGCATTTT. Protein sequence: CASSRGPQPQHF.

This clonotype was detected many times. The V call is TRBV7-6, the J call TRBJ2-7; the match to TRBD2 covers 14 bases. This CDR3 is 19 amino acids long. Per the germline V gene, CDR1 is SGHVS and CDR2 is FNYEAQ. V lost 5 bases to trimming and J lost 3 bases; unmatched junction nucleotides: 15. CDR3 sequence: CASSPYSPGTSGGGYEQYF. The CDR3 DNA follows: TGTGCCAGCAGCCCGTATAGTCCCGGGACTAGCGGGGGAGGCTACGAGCAGTACTTC.

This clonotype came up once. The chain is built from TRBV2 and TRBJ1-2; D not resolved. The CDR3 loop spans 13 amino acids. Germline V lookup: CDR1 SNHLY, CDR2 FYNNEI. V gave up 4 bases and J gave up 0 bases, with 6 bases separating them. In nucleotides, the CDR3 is TGTGCCAGCAGTGGACAACCTAACTATGGCTACACCTTC. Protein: CASSGQPNYGYTF. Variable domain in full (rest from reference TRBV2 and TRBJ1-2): EPEVTQTPSHQVTQMGQEVILRCVPISNHLYFYWYRQILGQKVEFLVSFYNNEISEKSEIFDDQFSVERPDGSNFTLKIRSTKLEDSAMYFCASSGQPNYGYTFGSGTRLTVV.

For the CDR3, the DNA is TGTGCCAGCTCACCCAGGGGGGGGATGGCCTACGAGCAGTACTTC. This translates into CASSPRGGMAYEQYF. The chain combines TRBV18 with TRBJ2-7, with D perhaps TRBD1 or TRBD2 (7 bases each). V lost 3 bases to trimming and J lost 2 bases, with 14 bases between them. CDR1 and CDR2 from the germline V gene are KGHSH and LQKENI. The CDR3 totals 15 residues.

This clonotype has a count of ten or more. CDR3 in amino acids: CATTGESKNIQYF. CDR3 nucleotide sequence: TGTGCCACCACGGGAGAGTCCAAAAACATTCAGTACTTC. The chain links TRBV7-2 to TRBJ2-4; the D gene is possibly TRBD2 (6 bases). Looked up from germline, CDR1 is SGHTA and CDR2 is FQGNSA. The CDR3 runs 13 residues. Trimming shortened V by 10 bases and J by 2 bases, and 12 bases separated the two germline ends.

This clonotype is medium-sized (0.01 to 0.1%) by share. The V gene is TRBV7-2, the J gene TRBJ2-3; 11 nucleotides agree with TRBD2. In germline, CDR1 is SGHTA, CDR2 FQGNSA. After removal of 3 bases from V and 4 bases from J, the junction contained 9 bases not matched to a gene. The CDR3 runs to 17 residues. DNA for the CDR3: TGTGCCAGCAGCTTTCTTGCTAGCGGGGGGAGCGCAGATACGCAGTATTTT. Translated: CASSFLASGGSADTQYF.

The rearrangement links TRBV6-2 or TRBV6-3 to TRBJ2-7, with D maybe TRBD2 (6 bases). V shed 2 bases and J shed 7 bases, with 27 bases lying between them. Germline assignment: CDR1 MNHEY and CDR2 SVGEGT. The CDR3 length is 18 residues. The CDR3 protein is CASSYHGYGLEGLGEQYF. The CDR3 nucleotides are TGTGCCAGCAGTTACCACGGGTATGGACTGGAGGGTCTAGGAGAGCAGTACTTC.

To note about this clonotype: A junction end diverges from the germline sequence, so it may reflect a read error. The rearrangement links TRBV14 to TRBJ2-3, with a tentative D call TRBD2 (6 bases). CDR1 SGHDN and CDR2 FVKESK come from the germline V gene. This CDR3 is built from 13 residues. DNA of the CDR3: TGTGCCAGCAGCCAACGGGGGTCAGATGCGCAGTATTTT. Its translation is CASSQRGSDAQYF.

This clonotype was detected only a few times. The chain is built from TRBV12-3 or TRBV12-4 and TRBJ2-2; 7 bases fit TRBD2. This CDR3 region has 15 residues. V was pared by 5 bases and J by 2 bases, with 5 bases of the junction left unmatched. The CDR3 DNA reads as TGTGCCAGCAGTCTGGGGACTACTAACACCGGGGAGCTGTTTTTT. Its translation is CASSLGTTNTGELFF.

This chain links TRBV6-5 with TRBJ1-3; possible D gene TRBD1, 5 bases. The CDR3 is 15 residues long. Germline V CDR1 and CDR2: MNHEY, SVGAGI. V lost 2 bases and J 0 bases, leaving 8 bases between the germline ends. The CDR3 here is CASSYRGSSGNTIYF. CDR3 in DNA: TGTGCCAGCAGTTACAGGGGATCCTCTGGAAACACCATATATTTT.

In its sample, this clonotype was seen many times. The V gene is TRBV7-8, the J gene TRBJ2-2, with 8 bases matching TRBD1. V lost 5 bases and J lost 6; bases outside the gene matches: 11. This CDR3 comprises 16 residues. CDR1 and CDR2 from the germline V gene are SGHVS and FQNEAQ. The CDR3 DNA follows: TGTGCCAGCAGCCCCGGACAGGGTGGAAGTTCCGGGGAGCTGTTTTTT. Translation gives CASSPGQGGSSGELFF.

The CDR3 here is CASSSSSVGGYDGELFF. CDR3 DNA: TGTGCCAGCAGTTCCTCCTCCGTCGGGGGTTATGACGGGGAGCTGTTTTTT. The rearrangement links TRBV6-2 or TRBV6-3 to TRBJ2-2, with a possible D match to TRBD2 (6 bases). Germline V gene sequence: CDR1 MNHEY, CDR2 SVGEGT. The CDR3 runs 17 residues. Trimming left V 4 bases short and J 7 bases short, with 22 bases between.

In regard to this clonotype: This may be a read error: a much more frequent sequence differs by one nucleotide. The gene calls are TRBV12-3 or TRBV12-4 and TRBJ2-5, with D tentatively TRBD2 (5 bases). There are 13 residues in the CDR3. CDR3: CASSQTSRETPYF. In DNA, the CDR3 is TGTGCCAGCAGCCAGACATCTAGGGAGACCCCGTACTTC.

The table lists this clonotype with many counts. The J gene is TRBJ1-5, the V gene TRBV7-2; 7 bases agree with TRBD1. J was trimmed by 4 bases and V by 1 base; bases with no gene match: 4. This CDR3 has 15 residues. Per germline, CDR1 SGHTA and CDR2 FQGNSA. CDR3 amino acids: CASSLGRTGNQPQHF. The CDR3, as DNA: TGTGCCAGCAGCTTAGGGAGGACAGGAAATCAGCCCCAGCATTTT. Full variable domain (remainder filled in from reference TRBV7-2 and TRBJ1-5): GAGVSQSPSNKVTEKGKDVELRCDPISGHTALYWYRQSLGQGLEFLIYFQGNSAPDKSGLPSDRFSAERTGGSVSTLTIQRTQQEDSAVYLCASSLGRTGNQPQHFGDGTRLSIL.

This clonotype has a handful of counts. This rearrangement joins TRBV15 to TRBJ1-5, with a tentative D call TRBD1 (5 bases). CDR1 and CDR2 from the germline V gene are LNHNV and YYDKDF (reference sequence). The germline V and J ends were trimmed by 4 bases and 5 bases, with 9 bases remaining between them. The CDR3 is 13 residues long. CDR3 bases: TGTGCCACCAGCATGGGGGGAGATCAGCCCCAGCATTTT. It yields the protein CATSMGGDQPQHF. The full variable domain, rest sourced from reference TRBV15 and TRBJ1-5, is DAMVIQNPRYQVTQFGKPVTLSCSQTLNHNVMYWYQQKSSQAPKLLFHYYDKDFNNEADTPDNFQSRRPNTSFCFLDIRSPGLGDTAMYLCATSMGGDQPQHFGDGTRLSIL.

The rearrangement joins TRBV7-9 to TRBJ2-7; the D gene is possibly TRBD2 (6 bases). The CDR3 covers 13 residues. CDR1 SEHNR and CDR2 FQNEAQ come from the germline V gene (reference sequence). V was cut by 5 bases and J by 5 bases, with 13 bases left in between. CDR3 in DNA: TGTGCCAGCAGCAAAACTAGCTACCACGAGCAGTACTTC. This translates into CASSKTSYHEQYF.

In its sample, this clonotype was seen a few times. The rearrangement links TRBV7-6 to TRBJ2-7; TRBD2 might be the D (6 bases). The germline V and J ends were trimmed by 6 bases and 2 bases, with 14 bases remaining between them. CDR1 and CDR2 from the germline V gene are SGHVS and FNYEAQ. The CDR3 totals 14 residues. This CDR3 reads CASRRDPGPYEQYF. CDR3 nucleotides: TGTGCCAGCAGGCGGGACCCCGGGCCCTACGAGCAGTACTTC. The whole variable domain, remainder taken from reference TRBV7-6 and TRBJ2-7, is GAGVSQSPRYKVTKRGQDVALRCDPISGHVSLYWYRQALGQGPEFLTYFNYEAQQDKSGLPNDRFSAERPEGSISTLTIQRTEQRDSAMYRCASRRDPGPYEQYFGPGTRLTVT.